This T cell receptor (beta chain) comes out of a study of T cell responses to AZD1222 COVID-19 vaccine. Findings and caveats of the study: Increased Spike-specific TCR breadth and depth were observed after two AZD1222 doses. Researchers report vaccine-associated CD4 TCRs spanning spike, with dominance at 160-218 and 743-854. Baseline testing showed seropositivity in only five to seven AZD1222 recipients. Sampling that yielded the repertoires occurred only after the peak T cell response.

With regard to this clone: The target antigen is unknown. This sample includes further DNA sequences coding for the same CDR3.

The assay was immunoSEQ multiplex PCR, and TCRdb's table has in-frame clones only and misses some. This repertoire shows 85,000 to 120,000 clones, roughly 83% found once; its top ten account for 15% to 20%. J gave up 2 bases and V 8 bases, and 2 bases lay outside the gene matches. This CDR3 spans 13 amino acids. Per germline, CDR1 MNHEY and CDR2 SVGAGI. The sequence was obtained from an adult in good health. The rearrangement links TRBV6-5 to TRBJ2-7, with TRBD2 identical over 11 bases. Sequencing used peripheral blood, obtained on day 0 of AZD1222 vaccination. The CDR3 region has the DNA TGTGCCAGCGGGACTAGCGGAGCCTACGAGCAGTACTTC. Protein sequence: CASGTSGAYEQYF.